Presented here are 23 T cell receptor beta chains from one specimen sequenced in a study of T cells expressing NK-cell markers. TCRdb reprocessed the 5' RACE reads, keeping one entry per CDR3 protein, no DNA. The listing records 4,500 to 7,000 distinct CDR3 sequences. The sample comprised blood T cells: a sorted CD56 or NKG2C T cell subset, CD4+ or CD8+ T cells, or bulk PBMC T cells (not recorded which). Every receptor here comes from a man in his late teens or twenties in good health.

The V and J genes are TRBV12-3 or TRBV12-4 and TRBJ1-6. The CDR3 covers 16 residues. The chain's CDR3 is CASSEFMRSYNSPLHF.

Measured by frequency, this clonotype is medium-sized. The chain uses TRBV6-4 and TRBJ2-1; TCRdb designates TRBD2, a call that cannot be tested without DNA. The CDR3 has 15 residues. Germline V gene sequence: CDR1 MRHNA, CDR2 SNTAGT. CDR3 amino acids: CASSDTSGSYNEQFF.

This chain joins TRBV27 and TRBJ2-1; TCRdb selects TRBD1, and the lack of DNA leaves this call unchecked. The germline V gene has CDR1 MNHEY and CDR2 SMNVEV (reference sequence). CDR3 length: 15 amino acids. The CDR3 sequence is CASSLWGVPYNEQFF.

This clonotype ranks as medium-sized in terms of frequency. CDR3: CASSEFSGQGSETQYF. V gene TRBV6-1 combines with J gene TRBJ2-5; no DNA is available, so the TRBD1 call from TCRdb remains unchecked. The germline CDR1 and CDR2 sequences are MNHNS and SASEGT. This CDR3 has 16 amino acids.

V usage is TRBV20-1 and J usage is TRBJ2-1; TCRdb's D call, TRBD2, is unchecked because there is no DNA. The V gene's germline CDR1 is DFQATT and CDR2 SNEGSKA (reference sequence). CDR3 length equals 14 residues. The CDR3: CSARDWRERNEQFF.

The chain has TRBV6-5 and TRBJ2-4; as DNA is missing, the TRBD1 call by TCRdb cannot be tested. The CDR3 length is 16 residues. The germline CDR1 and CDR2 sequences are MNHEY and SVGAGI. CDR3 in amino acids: CASSSTTGDAKNIQYF.

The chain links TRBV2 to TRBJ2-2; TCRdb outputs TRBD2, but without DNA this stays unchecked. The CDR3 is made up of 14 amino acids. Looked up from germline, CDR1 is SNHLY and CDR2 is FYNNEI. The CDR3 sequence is CASRTIRNTGELFF.

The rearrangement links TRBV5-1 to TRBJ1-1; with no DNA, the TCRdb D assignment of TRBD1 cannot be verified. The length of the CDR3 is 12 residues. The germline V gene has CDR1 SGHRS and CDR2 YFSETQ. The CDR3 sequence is CASSGGGTEAFF.

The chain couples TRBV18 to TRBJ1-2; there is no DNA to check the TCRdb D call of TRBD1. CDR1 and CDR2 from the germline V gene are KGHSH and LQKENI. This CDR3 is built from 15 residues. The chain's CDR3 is CASSPGTGTIYGYTF.

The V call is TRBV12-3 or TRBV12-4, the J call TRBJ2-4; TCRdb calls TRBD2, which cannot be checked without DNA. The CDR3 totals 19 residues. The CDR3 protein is CASSIIAGGAVLGKNIQYF.

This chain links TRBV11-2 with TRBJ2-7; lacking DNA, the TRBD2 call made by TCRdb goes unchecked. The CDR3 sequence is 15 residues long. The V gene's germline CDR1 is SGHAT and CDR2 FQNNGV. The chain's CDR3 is CASSPRTSGAYEQYF. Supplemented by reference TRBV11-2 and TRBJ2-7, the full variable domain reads EAGVAQSPRYKIIEKRQSVAFWCNPISGHATLYWYQQILGQGPKLLIQFQNNGVVDDSQLPKDRFSAERLKGVDSTLKIQPAKLEDSAVYLCASSPRTSGAYEQYFGPGTRLTVT.

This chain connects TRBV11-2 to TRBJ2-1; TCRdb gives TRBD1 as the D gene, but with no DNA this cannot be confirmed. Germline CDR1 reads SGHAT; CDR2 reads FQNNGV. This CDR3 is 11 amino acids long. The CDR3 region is CASSSRDREFF.

The CDR3 here is CAWSPLGTNEKLFF. This chain joins TRBV30 and TRBJ1-4. The CDR3 covers 14 residues. Germline lookup yields CDR1 GTSNPN and CDR2 SVGIG (reference sequence).

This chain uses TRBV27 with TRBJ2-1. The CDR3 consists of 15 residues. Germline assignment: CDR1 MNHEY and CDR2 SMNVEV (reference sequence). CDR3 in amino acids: CASSPQRGTYNEQFF.

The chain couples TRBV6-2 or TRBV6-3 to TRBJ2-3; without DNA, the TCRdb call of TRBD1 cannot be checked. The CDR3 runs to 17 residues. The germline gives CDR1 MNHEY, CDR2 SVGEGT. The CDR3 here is CASSLLFSGDFTDTQYF.

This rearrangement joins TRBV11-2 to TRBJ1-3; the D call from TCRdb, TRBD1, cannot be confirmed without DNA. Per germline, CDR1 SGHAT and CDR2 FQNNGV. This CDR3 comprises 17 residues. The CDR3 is CASSPRTGGISGNTIYF. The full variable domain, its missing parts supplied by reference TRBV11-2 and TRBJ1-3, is EAGVAQSPRYKIIEKRQSVAFWCNPISGHATLYWYQQILGQGPKLLIQFQNNGVVDDSQLPKDRFSAERLKGVDSTLKIQPAKLEDSAVYLCASSPRTGGISGNTIYFGEGSWLTVV.

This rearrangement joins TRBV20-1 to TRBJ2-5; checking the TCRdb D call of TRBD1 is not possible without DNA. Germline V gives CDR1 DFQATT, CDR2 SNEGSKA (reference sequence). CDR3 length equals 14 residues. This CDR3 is CSARVGGFQETQYF.

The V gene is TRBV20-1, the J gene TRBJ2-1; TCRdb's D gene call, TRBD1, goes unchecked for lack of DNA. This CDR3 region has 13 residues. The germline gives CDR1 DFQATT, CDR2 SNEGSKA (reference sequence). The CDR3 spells CSARDPYYNEQFF.

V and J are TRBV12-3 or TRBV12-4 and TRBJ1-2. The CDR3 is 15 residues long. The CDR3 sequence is CASSFVDGENYGYTF.

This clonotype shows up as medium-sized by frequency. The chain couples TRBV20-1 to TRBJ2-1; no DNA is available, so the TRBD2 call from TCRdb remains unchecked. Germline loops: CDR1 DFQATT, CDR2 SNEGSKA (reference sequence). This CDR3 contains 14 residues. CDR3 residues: CSASAARAFNEQFF.

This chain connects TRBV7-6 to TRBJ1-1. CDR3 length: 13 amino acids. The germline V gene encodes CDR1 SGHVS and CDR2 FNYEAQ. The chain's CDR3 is CASSLGKNTEAFF.

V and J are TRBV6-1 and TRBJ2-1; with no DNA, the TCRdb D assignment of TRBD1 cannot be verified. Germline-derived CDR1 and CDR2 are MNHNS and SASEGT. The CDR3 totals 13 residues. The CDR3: CASSEKDNNEQFF.

CDR3 sequence: CASSRGQGRHEQYF. V is TRBV5-5 and J is TRBJ2-7; the D call from TCRdb, TRBD1, cannot be confirmed without DNA. CDR3 length: 14 amino acids. CDR1 is SGHKS and CDR2 is YYEKEE in the germline V gene (reference sequence).